This TCR beta chain was captured by sequencing in a study of T cell repertoires in cytomegalovirus infection. Study overall: Based on public TCR beta signatures, there were indications of CMV infection and of a matching HLA type. Points from the study as a whole: The ex vivo response was dominated by HLA-C-restricted CMV-specific TCR beta clonotypes. Carriage of CMV together with the relevant HLA was identifiable through cumulative public TCR beta family frequency.

In the case of this clonotype: Its target is not known.

TCRdb recomputed calls from the reads with MiXCR, one row per CDR3 protein. The sample carries some 800,000 distinct CDR3 sequences, almost 30% recorded once. CDR1 is SQVTM, CDR2 ANQGSEA, per germline. V lost 4 bases, J lost 2 bases, and 12 bases lay in between. This CDR3 is built from 14 residues. The chain couples TRBV29-1 to TRBJ2-1, with unresolved D. The TCR originated in a human donor in good health (CMV status not recorded). Some clones in this sample may be carry-over from other donors' samples. The sequenced sample was cultured CD8+ T cells from PBMCs, obtained from culture after CMV antigen stimulation. DNA for the CDR3: TGCAGCGTTGTGACGTTAAACCCCTACAATGAGCAGTTCTTC. It codes for CSVVTLNPYNEQFF.